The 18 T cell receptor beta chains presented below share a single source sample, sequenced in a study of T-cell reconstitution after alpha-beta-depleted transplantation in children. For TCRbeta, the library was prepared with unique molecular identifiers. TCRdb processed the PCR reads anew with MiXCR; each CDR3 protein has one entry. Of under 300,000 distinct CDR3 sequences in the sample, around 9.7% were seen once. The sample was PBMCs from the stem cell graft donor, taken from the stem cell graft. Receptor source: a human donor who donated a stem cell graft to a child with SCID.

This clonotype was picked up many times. The CDR3 coding sequence is TGTGCCAGCAGGGGGGACTCCTACGAGCAGTACTTC. The encoded protein is CASRGDSYEQYF. The V and J genes are TRBV6-6 and TRBJ2-7, with D possibly being TRBD1 or TRBD2 (5 bases each). The V and J ends lost 6 bases and 0 bases respectively, with 6 bases between them. This CDR3 spans 12 amino acids. The germline gives CDR1 MNHNY, CDR2 SVGAGI (reference sequence).

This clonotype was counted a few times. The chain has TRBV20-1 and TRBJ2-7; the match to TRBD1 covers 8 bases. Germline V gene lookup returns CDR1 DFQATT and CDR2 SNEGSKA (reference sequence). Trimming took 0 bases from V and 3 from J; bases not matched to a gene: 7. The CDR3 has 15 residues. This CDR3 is CSARDGQGLSYEQYF. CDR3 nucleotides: TGCAGTGCTAGAGACGGACAGGGTTTGAGCTACGAGCAGTACTTC.

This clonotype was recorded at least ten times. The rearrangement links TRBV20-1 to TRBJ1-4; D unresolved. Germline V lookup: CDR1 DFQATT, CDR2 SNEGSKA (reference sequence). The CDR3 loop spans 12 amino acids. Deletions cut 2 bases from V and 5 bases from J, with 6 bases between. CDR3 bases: TGCAGTGCTAGAATGCAAAATGAAAAACTGTTTTTT. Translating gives CSARMQNEKLFF.

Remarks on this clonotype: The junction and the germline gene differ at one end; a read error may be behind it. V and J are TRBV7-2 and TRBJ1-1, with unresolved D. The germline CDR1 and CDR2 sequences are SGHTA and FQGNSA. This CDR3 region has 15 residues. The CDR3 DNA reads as TGTGACAGCAGCGTTACCGGGCCCGCAAACACTGAAGCTTTCTTT. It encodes CDSSVTGPANTEAFF.

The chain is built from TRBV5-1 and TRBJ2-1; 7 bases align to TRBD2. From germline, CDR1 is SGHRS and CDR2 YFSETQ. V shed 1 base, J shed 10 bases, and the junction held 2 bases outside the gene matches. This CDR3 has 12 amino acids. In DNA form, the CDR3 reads TGCGCCAGCAGCTTGACTAGCGAGGAGCAGTTCTTC. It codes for CASSLTSEEQFF.

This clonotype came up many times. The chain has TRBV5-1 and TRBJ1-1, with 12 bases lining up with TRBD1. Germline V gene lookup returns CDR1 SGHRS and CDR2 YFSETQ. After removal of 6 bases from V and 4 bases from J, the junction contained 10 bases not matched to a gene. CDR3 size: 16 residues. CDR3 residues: CASTKGQGARTTEAFF. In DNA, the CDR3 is TGCGCCAGCACCAAGGGACAGGGGGCGAGGACCACTGAAGCTTTCTTT.

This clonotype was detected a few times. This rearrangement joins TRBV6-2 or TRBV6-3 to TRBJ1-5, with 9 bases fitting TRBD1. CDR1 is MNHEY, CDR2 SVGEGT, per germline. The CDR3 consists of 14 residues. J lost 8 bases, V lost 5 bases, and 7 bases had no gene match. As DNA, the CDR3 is TGTGCCAGCAGTCCGTCCCGGGACAGGGAGCCCCAGCATTTT. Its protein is CASSPSRDREPQHF.

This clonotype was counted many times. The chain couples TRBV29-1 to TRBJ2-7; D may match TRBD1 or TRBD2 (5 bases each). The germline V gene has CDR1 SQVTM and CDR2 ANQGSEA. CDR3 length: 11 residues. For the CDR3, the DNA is TGCAGTGGGAAGTGGGGGTTCGGGCAGTACTTC. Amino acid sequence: CSGKWGFGQYF.

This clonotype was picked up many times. The DNA for the CDR3 is TGTGCCAGCAGCTTGCAGGGGGCGGCCTACAATGAGCAGTTCTTC. This encodes CASSLQGAAYNEQFF. This chain links TRBV5-5 with TRBJ2-1, with 8 bases aligning to TRBD1. The CDR3 runs 15 residues. Germline CDR1 and CDR2: SGHKS and YYEKEE (reference sequence). With V trimmed by 1 base and J by 2 bases, 2 bases remained unmatched.

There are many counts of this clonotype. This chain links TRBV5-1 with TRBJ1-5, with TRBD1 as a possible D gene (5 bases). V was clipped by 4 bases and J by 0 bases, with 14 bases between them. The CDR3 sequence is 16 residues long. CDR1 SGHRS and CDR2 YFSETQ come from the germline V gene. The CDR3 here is CASSPGAGDSNQPQHF. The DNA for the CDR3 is TGCGCCAGCAGCCCCGGCGCGGGGGATAGCAATCAGCCCCAGCATTTT.

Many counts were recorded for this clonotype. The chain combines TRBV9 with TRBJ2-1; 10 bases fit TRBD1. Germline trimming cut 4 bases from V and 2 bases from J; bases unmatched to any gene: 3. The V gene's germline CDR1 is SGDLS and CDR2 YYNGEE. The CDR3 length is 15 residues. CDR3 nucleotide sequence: TGTGCCAGCAGCCAGGGACAGGGGACCTACAATGAGCAGTTCTTC. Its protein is CASSQGQGTYNEQFF.

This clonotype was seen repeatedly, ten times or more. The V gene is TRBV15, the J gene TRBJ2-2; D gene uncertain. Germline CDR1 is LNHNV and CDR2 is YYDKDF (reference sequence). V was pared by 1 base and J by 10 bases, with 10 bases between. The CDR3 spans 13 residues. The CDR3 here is CATSRVVQTELFF. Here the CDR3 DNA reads TGTGCCACCAGCAGAGTGGTCCAGACGGAGCTGTTTTTT.

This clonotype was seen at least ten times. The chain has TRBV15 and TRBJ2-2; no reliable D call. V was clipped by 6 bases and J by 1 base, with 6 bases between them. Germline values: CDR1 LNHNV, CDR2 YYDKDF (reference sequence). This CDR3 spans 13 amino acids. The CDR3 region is CATRRRNTGELFF. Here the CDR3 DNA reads TGTGCCACCAGACGCAGGAACACCGGGGAGCTGTTTTTT. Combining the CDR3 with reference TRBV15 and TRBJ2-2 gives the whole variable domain DAMVIQNPRYQVTQFGKPVTLSCSQTLNHNVMYWYQQKSSQAPKLLFHYYDKDFNNEADTPDNFQSRRPNTSFCFLDIRSPGLGDTAMYLCATRRRNTGELFFGEGSRLTVL.

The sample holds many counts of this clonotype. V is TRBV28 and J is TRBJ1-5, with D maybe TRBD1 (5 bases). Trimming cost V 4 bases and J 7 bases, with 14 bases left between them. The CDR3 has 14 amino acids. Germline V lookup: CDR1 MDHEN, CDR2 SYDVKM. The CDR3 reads CASSSNAEGQPQHF. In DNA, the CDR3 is TGTGCCAGCAGTTCAAACGCGGAGGGGCAGCCCCAGCATTTT. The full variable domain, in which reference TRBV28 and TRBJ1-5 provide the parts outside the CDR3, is DVKVTQSSRYLVKRTGEKVFLECVQDMDHENMFWYRQDPGLGLRLIYFSYDVKMKEKGDIPEGYSVSREKKERFSLILESASTNQTSMYLCASSSNAEGQPQHFGDGTRLSIL.

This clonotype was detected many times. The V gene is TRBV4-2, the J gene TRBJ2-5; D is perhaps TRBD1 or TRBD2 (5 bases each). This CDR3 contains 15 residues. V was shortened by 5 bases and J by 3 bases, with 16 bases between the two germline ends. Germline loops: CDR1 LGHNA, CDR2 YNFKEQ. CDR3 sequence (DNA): TGTGCCAGCAGCTACATGACCGGGGCTAAAGAGACCCAGTACTTC. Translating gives CASSYMTGAKETQYF.

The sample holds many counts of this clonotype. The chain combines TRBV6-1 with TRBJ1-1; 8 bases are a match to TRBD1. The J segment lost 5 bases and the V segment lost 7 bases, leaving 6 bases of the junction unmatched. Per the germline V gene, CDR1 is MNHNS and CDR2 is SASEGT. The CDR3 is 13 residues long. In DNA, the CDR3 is TGTGCCAGCATTGGACAGGGAAGGACTGAAGCTTTCTTT. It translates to CASIGQGRTEAFF.

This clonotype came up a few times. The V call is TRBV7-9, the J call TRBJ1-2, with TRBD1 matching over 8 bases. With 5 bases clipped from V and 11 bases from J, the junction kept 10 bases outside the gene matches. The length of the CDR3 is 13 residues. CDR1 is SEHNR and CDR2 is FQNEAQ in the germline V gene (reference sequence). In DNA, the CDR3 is TGTGCCAGCAGCCACCAGGGGGCTAGAGGGTACACCTTC. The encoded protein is CASSHQGARGYTF. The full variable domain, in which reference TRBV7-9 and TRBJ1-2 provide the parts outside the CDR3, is DTGVSQNPRHKITKRGQNVTFRCDPISEHNRLYWYRQTLGQGPEFLTYFQNEAQLEKSRLLSDRFSAERPKGSFSTLEIQRTEQGDSAMYLCASSHQGARGYTFGSGTRLTVV.

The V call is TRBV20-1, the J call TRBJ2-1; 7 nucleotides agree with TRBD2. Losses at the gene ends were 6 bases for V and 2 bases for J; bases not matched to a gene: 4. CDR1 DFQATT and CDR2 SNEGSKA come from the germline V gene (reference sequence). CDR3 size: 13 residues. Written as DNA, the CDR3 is TGCAGTGCCCTGGGGGGGGCCTACAATGAGCAGTTCTTC. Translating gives CSALGGAYNEQFF.